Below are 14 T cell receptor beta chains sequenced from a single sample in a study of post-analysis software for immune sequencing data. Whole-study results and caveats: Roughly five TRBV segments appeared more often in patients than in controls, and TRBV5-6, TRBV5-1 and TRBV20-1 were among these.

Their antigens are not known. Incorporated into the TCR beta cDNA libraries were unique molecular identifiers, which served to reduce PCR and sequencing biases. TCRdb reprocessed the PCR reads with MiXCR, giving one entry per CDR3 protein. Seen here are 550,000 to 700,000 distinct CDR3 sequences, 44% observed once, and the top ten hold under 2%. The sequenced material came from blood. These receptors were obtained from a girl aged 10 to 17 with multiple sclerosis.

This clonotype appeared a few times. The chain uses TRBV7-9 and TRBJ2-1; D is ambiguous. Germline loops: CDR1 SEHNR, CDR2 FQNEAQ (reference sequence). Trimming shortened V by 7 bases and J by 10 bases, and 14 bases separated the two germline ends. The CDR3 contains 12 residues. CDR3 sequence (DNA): TGTGCCAGCAACCCCTCACGATGGGAGCAGTTCTTC. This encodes CASNPSRWEQFF.

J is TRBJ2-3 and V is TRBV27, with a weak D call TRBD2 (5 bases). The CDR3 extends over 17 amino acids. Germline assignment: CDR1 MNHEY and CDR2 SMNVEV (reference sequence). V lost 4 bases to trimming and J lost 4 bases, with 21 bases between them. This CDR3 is CASSSRGSLPLPDTQYF. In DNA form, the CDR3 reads TGTGCCAGCAGTTCTCGGGGAAGCCTCCCCCTCCCAGATACGCAGTATTTT.

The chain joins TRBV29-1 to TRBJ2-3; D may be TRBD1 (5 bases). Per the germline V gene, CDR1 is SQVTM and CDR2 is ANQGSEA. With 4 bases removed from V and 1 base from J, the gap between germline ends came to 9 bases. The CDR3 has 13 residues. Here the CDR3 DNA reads TGCAGCGTTGGGACACTGGGCACAGATACGCAGTATTTT. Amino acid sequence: CSVGTLGTDTQYF.

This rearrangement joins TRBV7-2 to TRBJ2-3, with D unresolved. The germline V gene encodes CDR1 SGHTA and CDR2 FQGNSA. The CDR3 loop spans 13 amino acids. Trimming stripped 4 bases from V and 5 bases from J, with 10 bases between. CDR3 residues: CASSSNFVDTQYF. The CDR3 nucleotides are TGTGCCAGCAGCTCCAATTTTGTAGATACGCAGTATTTT.

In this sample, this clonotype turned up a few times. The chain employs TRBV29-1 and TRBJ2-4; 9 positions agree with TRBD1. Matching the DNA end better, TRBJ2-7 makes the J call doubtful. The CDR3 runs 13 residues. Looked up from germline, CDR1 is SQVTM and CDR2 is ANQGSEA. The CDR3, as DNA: TGCAGCGCTGGTCCGGGACAGGGCTACGAGCAGTACTTC. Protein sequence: CSAGPGQGYEQYF.

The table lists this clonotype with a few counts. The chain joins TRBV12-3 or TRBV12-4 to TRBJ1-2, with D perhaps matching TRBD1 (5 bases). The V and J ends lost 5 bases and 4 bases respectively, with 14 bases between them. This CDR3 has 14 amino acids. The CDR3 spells CASSRDGTAYGYTF. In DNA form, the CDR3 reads TGTGCCAGCAGTCGCGATGGGACGGCCTATGGCTACACCTTC.

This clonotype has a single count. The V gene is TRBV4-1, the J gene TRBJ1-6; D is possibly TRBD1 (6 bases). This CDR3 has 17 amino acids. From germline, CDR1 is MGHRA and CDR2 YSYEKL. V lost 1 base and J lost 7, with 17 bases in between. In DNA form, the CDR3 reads TGCGCCAGCAGCCAAGGGACTAAGTCCCAGGGGAATTCACCCCTCCACTTT. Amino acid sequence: CASSQGTKSQGNSPLHF.

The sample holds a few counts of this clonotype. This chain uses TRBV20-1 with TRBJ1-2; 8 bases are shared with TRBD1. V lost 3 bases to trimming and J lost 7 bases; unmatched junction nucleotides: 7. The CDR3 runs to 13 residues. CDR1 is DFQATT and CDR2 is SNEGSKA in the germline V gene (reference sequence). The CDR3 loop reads CSASLQGAPGYTF. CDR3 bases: TGCAGTGCTAGTCTCCAGGGGGCGCCTGGCTACACCTTC.

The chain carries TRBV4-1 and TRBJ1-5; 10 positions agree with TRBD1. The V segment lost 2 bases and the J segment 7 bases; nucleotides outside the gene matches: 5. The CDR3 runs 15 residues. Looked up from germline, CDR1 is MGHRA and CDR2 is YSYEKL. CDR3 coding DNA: TGCGCCAGCAGCCAAACGACAGGGGGCAGGCAGCCCCAGCATTTT. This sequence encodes CASSQTTGGRQPQHF.

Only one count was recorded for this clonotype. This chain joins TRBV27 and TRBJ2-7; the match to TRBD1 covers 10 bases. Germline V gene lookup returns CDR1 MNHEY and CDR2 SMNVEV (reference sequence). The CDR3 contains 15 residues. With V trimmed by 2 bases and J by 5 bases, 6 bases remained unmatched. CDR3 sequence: CASSLLGTGVHEQYF. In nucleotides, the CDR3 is TGTGCCAGCAGTTTACTCGGGACAGGGGTGCACGAGCAGTACTTC.

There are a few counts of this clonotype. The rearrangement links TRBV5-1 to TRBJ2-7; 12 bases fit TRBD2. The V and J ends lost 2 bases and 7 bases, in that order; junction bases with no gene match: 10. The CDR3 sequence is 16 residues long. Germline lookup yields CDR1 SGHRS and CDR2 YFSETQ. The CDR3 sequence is CASSFSRLAGVWEQYF. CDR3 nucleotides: TGCGCCAGCAGCTTTTCTCGACTAGCGGGAGTTTGGGAGCAGTACTTC.

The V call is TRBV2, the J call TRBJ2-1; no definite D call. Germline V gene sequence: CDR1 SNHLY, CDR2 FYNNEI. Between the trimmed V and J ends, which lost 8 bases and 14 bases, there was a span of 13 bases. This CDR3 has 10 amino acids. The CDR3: CASSVGEEFF. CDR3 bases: TGTGCCAGCTCCGTTGGCGAGGAGTTCTTC.

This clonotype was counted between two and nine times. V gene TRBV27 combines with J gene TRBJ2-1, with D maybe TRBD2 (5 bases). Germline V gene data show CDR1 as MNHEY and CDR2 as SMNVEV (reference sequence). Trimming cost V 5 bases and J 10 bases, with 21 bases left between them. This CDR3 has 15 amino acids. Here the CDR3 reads CASSRRGPLNVEQFF. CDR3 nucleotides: TGTGCCAGCAGTAGACGGGGTCCCCTAAATGTAGAGCAGTTCTTC.

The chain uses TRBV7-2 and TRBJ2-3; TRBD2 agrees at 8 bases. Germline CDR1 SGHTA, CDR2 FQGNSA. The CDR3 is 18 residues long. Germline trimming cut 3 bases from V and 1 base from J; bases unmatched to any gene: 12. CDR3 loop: CASSFDSLPAGGTDTQYF. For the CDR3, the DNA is TGTGCCAGCAGCTTCGACAGCCTGCCAGCGGGAGGCACAGATACGCAGTATTTT.